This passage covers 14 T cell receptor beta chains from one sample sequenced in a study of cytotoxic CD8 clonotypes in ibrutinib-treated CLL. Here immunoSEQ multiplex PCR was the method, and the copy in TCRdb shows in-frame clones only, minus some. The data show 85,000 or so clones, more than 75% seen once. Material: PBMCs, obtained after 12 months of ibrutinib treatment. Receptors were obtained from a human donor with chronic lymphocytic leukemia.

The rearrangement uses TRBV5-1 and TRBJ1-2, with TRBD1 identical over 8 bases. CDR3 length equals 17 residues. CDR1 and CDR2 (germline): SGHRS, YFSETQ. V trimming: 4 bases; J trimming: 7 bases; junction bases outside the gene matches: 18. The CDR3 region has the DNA TGCGCCAGCAGCCACGGCCGCGGACAGGGCGACGGCCGTGGCTACACCTTC. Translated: CASSHGRGQGDGRGYTF.

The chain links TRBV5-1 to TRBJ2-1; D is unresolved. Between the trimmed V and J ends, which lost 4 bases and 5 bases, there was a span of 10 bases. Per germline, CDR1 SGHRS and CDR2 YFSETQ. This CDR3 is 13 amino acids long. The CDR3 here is CASSPGPNNEQFF. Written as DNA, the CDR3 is TGCGCCAGCAGCCCCGGACCGAACAATGAGCAGTTCTTC.

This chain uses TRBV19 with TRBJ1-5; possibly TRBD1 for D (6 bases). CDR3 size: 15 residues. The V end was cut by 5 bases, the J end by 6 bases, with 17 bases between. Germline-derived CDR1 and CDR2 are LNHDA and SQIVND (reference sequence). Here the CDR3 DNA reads TGTGCCAGTAGTGGGGGGGACATTGGGATTCAGCCCCAGCATTTT. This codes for CASSGGDIGIQPQHF.

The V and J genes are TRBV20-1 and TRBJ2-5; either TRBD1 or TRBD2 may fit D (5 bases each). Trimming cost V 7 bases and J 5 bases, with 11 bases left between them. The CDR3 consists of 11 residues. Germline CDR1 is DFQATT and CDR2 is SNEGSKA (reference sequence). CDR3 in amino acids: CSGGDRETQYF. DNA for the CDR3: TGCAGTGGAGGGGATCGCGAGACCCAGTACTTC.

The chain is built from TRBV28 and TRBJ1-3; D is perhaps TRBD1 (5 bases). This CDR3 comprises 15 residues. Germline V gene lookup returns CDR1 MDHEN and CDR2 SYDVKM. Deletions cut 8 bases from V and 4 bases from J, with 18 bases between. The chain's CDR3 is CASRGGLWVGNTIYF. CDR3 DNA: TGTGCCAGCCGGGGGGGACTTTGGGTGGGAAACACCATATATTTT. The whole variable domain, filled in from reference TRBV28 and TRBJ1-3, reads DVKVTQSSRYLVKRTGEKVFLECVQDMDHENMFWYRQDPGLGLRLIYFSYDVKMKEKGDIPEGYSVSREKKERFSLILESASTNQTSMYLCASRGGLWVGNTIYFGEGSWLTVV.

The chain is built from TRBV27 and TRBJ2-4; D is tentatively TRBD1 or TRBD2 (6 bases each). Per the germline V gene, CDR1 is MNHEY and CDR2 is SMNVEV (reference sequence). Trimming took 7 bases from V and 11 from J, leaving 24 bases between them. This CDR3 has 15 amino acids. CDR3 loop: CASKGLGQPWGVQYF. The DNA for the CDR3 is TGTGCCAGCAAGGGTTTGGGACAACCTTGGGGGGTTCAGTACTTC.

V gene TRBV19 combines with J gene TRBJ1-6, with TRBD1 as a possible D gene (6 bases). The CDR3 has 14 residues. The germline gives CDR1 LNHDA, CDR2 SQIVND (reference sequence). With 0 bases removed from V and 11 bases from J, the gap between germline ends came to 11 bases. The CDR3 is CASSIEGRGTPLHF. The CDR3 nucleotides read TGTGCCAGTAGTATAGAGGGCAGGGGAACACCCCTCCACTTT.

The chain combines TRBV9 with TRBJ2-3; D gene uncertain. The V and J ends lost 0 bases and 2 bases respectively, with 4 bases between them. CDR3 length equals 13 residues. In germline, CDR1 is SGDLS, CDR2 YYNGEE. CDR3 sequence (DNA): TGTGCCAGCAGCGTAGTTCCCACAGATACGCAGTATTTT. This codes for CASSVVPTDTQYF.

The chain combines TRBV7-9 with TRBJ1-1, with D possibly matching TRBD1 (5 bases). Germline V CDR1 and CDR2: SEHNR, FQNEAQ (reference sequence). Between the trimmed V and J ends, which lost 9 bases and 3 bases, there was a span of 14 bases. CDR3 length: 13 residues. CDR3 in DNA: TGTGCCAGTCATGGGGGAACCGACACTGAAGCTTTCTTT. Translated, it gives CASHGGTDTEAFF.

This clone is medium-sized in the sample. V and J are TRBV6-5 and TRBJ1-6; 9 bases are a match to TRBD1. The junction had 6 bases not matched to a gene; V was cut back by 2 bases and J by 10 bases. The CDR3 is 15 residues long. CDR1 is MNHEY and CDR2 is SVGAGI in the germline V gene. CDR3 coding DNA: TGTGCCAGCAGTTACCGGGGACAGGGAGGGTCACCCCTCCACTTT. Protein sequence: CASSYRGQGGSPLHF.

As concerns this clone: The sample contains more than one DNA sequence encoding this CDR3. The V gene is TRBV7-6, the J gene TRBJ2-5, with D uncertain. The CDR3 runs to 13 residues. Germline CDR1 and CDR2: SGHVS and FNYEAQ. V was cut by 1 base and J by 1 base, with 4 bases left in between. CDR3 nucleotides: TGTGCCAGCAGCTTAGGTCCCCAAGAGACCCAGTACTTC. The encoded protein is CASSLGPQETQYF.

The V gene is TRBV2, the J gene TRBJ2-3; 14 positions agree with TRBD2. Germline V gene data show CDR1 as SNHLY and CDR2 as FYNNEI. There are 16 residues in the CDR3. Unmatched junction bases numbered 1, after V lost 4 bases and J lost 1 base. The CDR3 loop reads CASSGGLAGGTDTQYF. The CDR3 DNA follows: TGTGCCAGCAGTGGGGGACTAGCGGGAGGCACAGATACGCAGTATTTT.

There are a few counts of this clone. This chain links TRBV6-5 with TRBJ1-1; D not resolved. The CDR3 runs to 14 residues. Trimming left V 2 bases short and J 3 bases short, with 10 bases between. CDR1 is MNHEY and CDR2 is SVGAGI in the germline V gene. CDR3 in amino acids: CASSYGGRHTEAFF. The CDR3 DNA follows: TGTGCCAGCAGTTACGGAGGGCGGCACACTGAAGCTTTCTTT.

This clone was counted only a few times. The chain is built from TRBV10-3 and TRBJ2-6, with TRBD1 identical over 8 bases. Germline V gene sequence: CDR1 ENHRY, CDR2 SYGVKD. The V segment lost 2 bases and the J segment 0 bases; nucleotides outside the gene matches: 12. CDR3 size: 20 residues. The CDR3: CAISEPRGRMADSGANVLTF. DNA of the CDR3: TGTGCCATCAGTGAGCCCAGGGGGCGGATGGCCGACTCTGGGGCCAACGTCCTGACTTTC.